A selection of T cell receptor beta chains follows, all from one sample in a study of T cell responses to AZD1222 COVID-19 vaccine. The data were produced by immunoSEQ multiplex PCR, yet TCRdb's version contains in-frame clones alone and is incomplete. This sample has roughly 130,000 clones, with about 90% found just once. The sequencing used peripheral blood, collected on day 0 of AZD1222 vaccination. Every receptor here comes from an adult in good health. The CDR3 runs from the conserved cysteine through the conserved F or W. The D gene is left open where the match is weak. A clone size is listed for some rows: how often the clone was seen (once, few, many), or a class if it is expanded.

>TRBV10-3|-|TRBJ1-5|TRBD1
CASESGTGGAGNQPQHF
TGTGCCTCCGAATCAGGGACAGGGGGCGCGGGCAATCAGCCCCAGCATTTT
>TRBV7-8|-|TRBJ1-2|TRBD1
CASSPGDSNYGYTF
TGTGCCAGCAGCCCCGGGGACAGTAACTATGGCTACACCTTC
>TRBV4-1|-|TRBJ1-2|TRBD1
CASSQDGTASGGYTF
TGCGCCAGCAGCCAAGACGGGACAGCCTCTGGAGGCTACACCTTC
>TRBV9|-|TRBJ2-2|TRBD2
CASSVVIGGYTGELFF
TGTGCCAGCAGCGTAGTAATCGGGGGGTACACCGGGGAGCTGTTTTTT
>TRBV20-1|-|TRBJ2-3|-
CSAPLAGRGHF
TGCAGTGCTCCCTTAGCGGGAAGGGGGCACTTT
>TRBV6-8|-|TRBJ2-2|-
CASRDGQAFLAGHTGELFF
TGTGCCAGCAGAGATGGACAGGCTTTCCTAGCGGGCCACACCGGGGAGCTGTTTTTT
>TRBV6-6|-|TRBJ1-4|-
CASKSTDLNEKLFF
TGTGCCAGCAAAAGTACAGACTTAAACGAAAAACTGTTTTTT
>TRBV11-2|-|TRBJ1-4|-
CASSSSMEEKLFF
TGTGCCAGCAGCTCTAGTATGGAGGAAAAACTGTTTTTT
>TRBV2|-|TRBJ2-1|TRBD1
CATSLQGQLYNEQFF
TGTGCCACCTCCCTCCAGGGACAGCTCTACAATGAGCAGTTCTTC
>TRBV2|-|TRBJ2-7|TRBD1
CASNPDREAYEQYF
TGTGCCAGCAACCCGGACAGGGAGGCCTACGAGCAGTACTTC
>TRBV9|few|TRBJ2-7|-
CASSVGPQVEQYF
TGTGCCAGCAGCGTAGGACCCCAGGTCGAGCAGTACTTC
>TRBV6-2/TRBV6-3|-|TRBJ1-2|TRBD1
CASSFTGGYGYTF
TGTGCCAGCAGTTTCACAGGGGGCTATGGCTACACCTTC
>TRBV5-1|-|TRBJ1-1|TRBD1
CASSADRDNTEAFF
TGCGCCAGCAGCGCCGACAGGGATAACACTGAAGCTTTCTTT
>TRBV5-6|-|TRBJ2-1|-
CASSLIGTDGNEQFF
TGTGCCAGCAGCTTGATAGGGACGGACGGGAATGAGCAGTTCTTC
>TRBV19|-|TRBJ2-5|-
CASSHRHFPTQYF
TGTGCCAGTAGTCATAGACATTTTCCGACCCAGTACTTC
>TRBV10-3|-|TRBJ2-2|-
CAISGTEKRSGELFF
TGTGCCATCAGCGGAACAGAAAAGCGGTCCGGGGAGCTGTTTTTT
>TRBV5-1|-|TRBJ1-6|TRBD1
CASSSGQGLAASYNSPLHF
TGCGCCAGCAGCTCCGGACAGGGCCTAGCCGCCTCCTATAATTCACCCCTCCACTTT
>TRBV10-3|-|TRBJ2-5|TRBD2
CAISGTAGGTQETQYF
TGTGCCATCAGTGGGACGGCGGGGGGAACCCAAGAGACCCAGTACTTC
>TRBV2|-|TRBJ2-2|-
CASSEGMATLTGELFF
TGTGCCAGCAGTGAAGGGATGGCCACTCTCACCGGGGAGCTGTTTTTT
>TRBV10-1|-|TRBJ1-1|-
CASSEVGRTEAFF
TGCGCCAGCAGTGAGGTGGGACGTACTGAAGCTTTCTTT
>TRBV18|-|TRBJ1-4|TRBD1
CASSPRDRIGEKLFF
TGTGCCAGCTCACCTCGGGACAGGATTGGAGAAAAACTGTTTTTT
>TRBV6-5|few|TRBJ1-1|-
CASSYSTSTEAFF
TGTGCCAGCAGTTACTCGACGAGCACTGAAGCTTTCTTT
>TRBV27|-|TRBJ2-2|-
CASSLGYTGELFF
TGTGCCAGCAGTTTAGGGTACACCGGGGAGCTGTTTTTT
>TRBV18|-|TRBJ2-1|-
CASSVTVYNEQFF
TGTGCCAGCTCAGTCACAGTATACAATGAGCAGTTCTTC
>TRBV5-8|-|TRBJ2-7|-
CASSPSRGTPRLSSSYEQYF
TGTGCCAGCAGTCCATCCCGCGGGACCCCACGTCTCTCCAGCTCCTACGAGCAGTACTTC
>TRBV10-2|-|TRBJ1-1|TRBD1
CASSPGQGANTEAFF
TGCGCCAGCAGTCCAGGACAGGGGGCGAACACTGAAGCTTTCTTT
>TRBV15|-|TRBJ1-6|TRBD1
CATSSTGTGGYNSPLHF
TGTGCCACCAGCAGTACCGGGACAGGGGGCTATAATTCACCCCTCCACTTT
>TRBV6-2/TRBV6-3|-|TRBJ1-2|TRBD1
CASSTGTVSGYTF
TGTGCCAGCAGCACAGGGACAGTCAGTGGCTACACCTTC
>TRBV9|-|TRBJ1-6|-
CASSVGGERSPLHF
TGTGCCAGCAGCGTAGGAGGGGAAAGGTCACCCCTCCACTTT
>TRBV27|-|TRBJ1-1|TRBD1
CASSLRTGARNTEAFF
TGTGCCAGCAGTTTACGAACAGGGGCCAGGAACACTGAAGCTTTCTTT
>TRBV12-5|once|TRBJ1-2|-
CASGTGTTYGYTF
TGTGCTAGTGGTACCGGGACTACCTATGGCTACACCTTC
>TRBV5-5|-|TRBJ1-6|-
CASSSQPGSNSPLHF
TGTGCCAGCAGCTCACAACCAGGCTCAAATTCACCCCTCCACTTT